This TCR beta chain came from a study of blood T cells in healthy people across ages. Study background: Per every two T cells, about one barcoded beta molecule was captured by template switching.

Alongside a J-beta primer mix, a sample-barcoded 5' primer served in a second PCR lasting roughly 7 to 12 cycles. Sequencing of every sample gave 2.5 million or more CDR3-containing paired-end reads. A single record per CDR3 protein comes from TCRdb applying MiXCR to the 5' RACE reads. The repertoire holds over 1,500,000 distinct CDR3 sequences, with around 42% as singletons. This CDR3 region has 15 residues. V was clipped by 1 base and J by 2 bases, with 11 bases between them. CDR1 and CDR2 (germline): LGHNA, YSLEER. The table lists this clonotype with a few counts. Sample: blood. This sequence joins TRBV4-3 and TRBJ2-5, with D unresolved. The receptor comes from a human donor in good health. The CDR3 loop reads CASSQVMRPQETQYF. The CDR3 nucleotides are TGCGCCAGCAGCCAAGTAATGAGGCCACAAGAGACCCAGTACTTC.